This TCR beta chain was found in a study of T-cell memory formation after mild COVID-19. TCRdb ran MiXCR on the 5' RACE reads and lists one entry per CDR3 protein. The sample holds roughly 310,000 distinct CDR3 sequences, roughly 15% seen once. Per the germline V gene, CDR1 is SGDLS and CDR2 is YYNGEE. Trimming pared 3 bases from V and 1 base from J, leaving 8 bases between. The CDR3 sequence is 14 residues long. The specimen sequenced was PBMCs or a T cell subset sorted from them (not recorded which). The V call is TRBV9, the J call TRBJ1-3; D unclear. This receptor was identified in a man aged 18 to 35 who had mild COVID-19 (a few samples of this study predate the infection). Cell type and time point are not known. The chain's CDR3 is CASSGRESGNTIYF. Written as DNA, the CDR3 is TGTGCCAGCAGCGGCCGGGAATCTGGAAACACCATATATTTT. The full variable domain, completed using reference TRBV9 and TRBJ1-3, is DSGVTQTPKHLITATGQRVTLRCSPRSGDLSVYWYQQSLDQGLQFLIQYYNGEERAKGNILERFSAQQFPDLHSELNLSSLELGDSALYFCASSGRESGNTIYFGEGSWLTVV.